This entry lists 29 T cell receptor beta chains sequenced from one sample in a study of blood T cell repertoires in COVID-19. The protocol was immunoSEQ multiplex PCR, while the TCRdb copy is restricted to in-frame clones and leaves out a portion. The repertoire holds fewer than 40,000 clones, with about 80% as singletons. Sequenced material: peripheral blood. The receptors stem from a man aged 55 to 70 with active COVID-19.

The chain combines TRBV11-2 with TRBJ1-1, with D possibly being TRBD1 (5 bases). The length of the CDR3 is 14 residues. Trimming took off 8 bases at V and 2 bases at J, with 15 bases between the two ends. Germline V gene data show CDR1 as SGHAT and CDR2 as FQNNGV. The chain's CDR3 is CASLRSRGNTEAFF. The DNA for the CDR3 is TGTGCCAGCCTCCGGAGTAGGGGAAACACTGAAGCTTTCTTT. Variable domain in full (rest from reference TRBV11-2 and TRBJ1-1): EAGVAQSPRYKIIEKRQSVAFWCNPISGHATLYWYQQILGQGPKLLIQFQNNGVVDDSQLPKDRFSAERLKGVDSTLKIQPAKLEDSAVYLCASLRSRGNTEAFFGQGTRLTVV.

The chain is built from TRBV2 and TRBJ2-7; D might be TRBD1 (5 bases). This CDR3 spans 11 amino acids. Germline V gives CDR1 SNHLY, CDR2 FYNNEI. V lost 2 bases and J lost 10, with 9 bases in between. CDR3 DNA: TGTGCCAGCAGTGAAATCCAGGGCCAGTACTTC. It specifies CASSEIQGQYF.

The gene calls are TRBV5-8 and TRBJ2-2; no clear D. CDR3 length: 13 residues. Germline loops: CDR1 SGHTS, CDR2 YDEGEE. V was shortened by 4 bases and J by 5 bases, with 9 bases between the two germline ends. The CDR3 DNA follows: TGTGCCAGCAGCCTGACAAAAACCGGGGAGCTGTTTTTT. Amino acids: CASSLTKTGELFF.

This chain links TRBV9 with TRBJ2-2; D call uncertain. This CDR3 contains 13 residues. V lost 6 bases to trimming and J lost 0 bases, with 6 bases between them. Germline CDR1 is SGDLS and CDR2 is YYNGEE. CDR3 nucleotide sequence: TGTGCCAGCACCCCCGCGAACACCGGGGAGCTGTTTTTT. The encoded protein is CASTPANTGELFF.

Comment on this clone: Other DNA sequences of this sample code for an identical CDR3. J is TRBJ1-1 and V is TRBV5-1; no definite D call. V was shortened by 0 bases and J by 1 base, with 4 bases between the two germline ends. Per germline, CDR1 SGHRS and CDR2 YFSETQ. The CDR3 runs 13 residues. The DNA of the CDR3 is TGCGCCAGCAGCTTGGCGGGGAACACTGAAGCTTTCTTT. Protein: CASSLAGNTEAFF. Complete variable domain (other parts from reference TRBV5-1 and TRBJ1-1): KAGVTQTPRYLIKTRGQQVTLSCSPISGHRSVSWYQQTPGQGLQFLFEYFSETQRNKGNFPGRFSGRQFSNSRSEMNVSTLELGDSALYLCASSLAGNTEAFFGQGTRLTVV.

This chain joins TRBV6-4 and TRBJ2-2, with D possibly TRBD1 on 5 matching bases. This CDR3 is 15 amino acids long. From germline, CDR1 is MRHNA and CDR2 SNTAGT. V was trimmed by 0 bases and J by 3 bases, leaving 8 bases between them. DNA of the CDR3: TGTGCCAGCAGTGACTCGAGACAGCACACCGGGGAGCTGTTTTTT. Protein sequence: CASSDSRQHTGELFF.

This clone has just a few counts. The chain employs TRBV12-2 and TRBJ2-7; the table's D call, TRBD2, has no DNA check behind it. TRBV12-2 is recorded as a pseudogene. CDR3 length: 15 amino acids. DNA for the CDR3: TGTGCAAGTCGCTTAGCGCTCGGGAGGGCCCACGAGCAGTACTTC. Protein product: CASRLALGRAHEQYF.

The table lists this clone with a few counts. The chain employs TRBV19 and TRBJ2-7, with TRBD1 matching 9 bases. The length of the CDR3 is 13 residues. In germline, CDR1 is LNHDA, CDR2 SQIVND (reference sequence). V lost 4 bases and J lost 4; bases outside the gene matches: 2. DNA for the CDR3: TGTGCCAGTAGTACGGACAGGGGTTACGAGCAGTACTTC. It codes for CASSTDRGYEQYF. The full variable domain, its missing parts supplied by reference TRBV19 and TRBJ2-7, is DGGITQSPKYLFRKEGQNVTLSCEQNLNHDAMYWYRQDPGQGLRLIYYSQIVNDFQKGDIAEGYSVSREKKESFPLTVTSAQKNPTAFYLCASSTDRGYEQYFGPGTRLTVT.

V gene TRBV4-1 combines with J gene TRBJ2-1; 7 bases match TRBD1. Germline trimming cut 3 bases from V and 7 bases from J; bases unmatched to any gene: 12. Germline V gene sequence: CDR1 MGHRA, CDR2 YSYEKL. The CDR3 is 16 residues long. CDR3 bases: TGCGCCAGCAGCCATCCGATAAGGGACAGAGGAAATGAGCAGTTCTTC. The encoded protein is CASSHPIRDRGNEQFF.

This clone has just one count. V gene TRBV4-3 combines with J gene TRBJ1-2; unclear D gene. Germline V gene data show CDR1 as LGHNA and CDR2 as YSLEER. V was shortened by 4 bases and J by 2 bases, with 14 bases between the two germline ends. The CDR3 consists of 15 residues. CDR3 nucleotides: TGCGCCAGCAGCCCGACCGCACGGGGAAACTATGGCTACACCTTC. It is translated as CASSPTARGNYGYTF.

Only a few counts were recorded for this clone. The genes are TRBV5-4 and TRBJ1-1; 7 nucleotides agree with TRBD1. This CDR3 contains 14 residues. V shed 3 bases, J shed 3 bases, and the junction held 5 bases outside the gene matches. CDR1 and CDR2 (germline): SGHNT, YYREEE (reference sequence). The CDR3 bases are TGTGCCAGCAGCTACACAGGGGTCGACACTGAAGCTTTCTTT. It translates to CASSYTGVDTEAFF.

This clone occurred once. The chain couples TRBV10-3 to TRBJ1-1; 8 positions agree with TRBD1. The CDR3 spans 14 residues. J gave up 5 bases and V 9 bases, and 11 bases lay outside the gene matches. The germline V gene has CDR1 ENHRY and CDR2 SYGVKD. The CDR3 DNA sequence: TGTGCCATTGCCAGGGGGCTAGAAGTAACTGAAGCTTTCTTT. Its translation: CAIARGLEVTEAFF.

V and J are TRBV11-2 and TRBJ1-1; possible D gene TRBD1, 5 bases. The CDR3 runs to 14 residues. The V gene's germline CDR1 is SGHAT and CDR2 FQNNGV. Trimming took 6 bases from V and 5 from J, leaving 16 bases between them. CDR3 bases: TGTGCCAGCAGAGCCGGGACTAAGGAGACTGAAGCTTTCTTT. Encoded protein: CASRAGTKETEAFF.

This chain's CDR3 is CASSVVGGAGEKLFF. The CDR3 region has the DNA TGTGCCAGCAGCGTAGTTGGGGGCGCAGGAGAAAAACTGTTTTTT. The chain links TRBV9 to TRBJ1-4; D possibly corresponds to TRBD1 (6 bases). The germline gives CDR1 SGDLS, CDR2 YYNGEE. V was pared by 0 bases and J by 8 bases, with 14 bases between. The CDR3 loop spans 15 amino acids.

V gene TRBV27 combines with J gene TRBJ2-3; D might be TRBD2 (5 bases). Germline loops: CDR1 MNHEY, CDR2 SMNVEV (reference sequence). The CDR3 extends over 17 amino acids. Trimming took 3 bases from V and 6 from J, leaving 22 bases between them. The CDR3 loop is CASSFQSVTPVADTQYF. CDR3 nucleotide sequence: TGTGCCAGCAGTTTCCAAAGTGTGACCCCTGTAGCGGATACGCAGTATTTT.

This clone came up a few times. The gene calls are TRBV11-2 and TRBJ2-7; D may be TRBD1 (7 bases). The CDR3 runs to 13 residues. Trimming cost V 7 bases and J 4 bases, with 14 bases left between them. The germline V gene has CDR1 SGHAT and CDR2 FQNNGV. The CDR3 sequence is CASTGGRGYEQYF. CDR3 nucleotide sequence: TGTGCCAGCACCGGGGGCAGGGGGTACGAGCAGTACTTC.

The chain employs TRBV28 and TRBJ1-2, with 9 nucleotides matching TRBD1. Germline CDR1 is MDHEN and CDR2 is SYDVKM. This CDR3 has 16 residues. V lost 5 bases to trimming and J lost 6 bases; unmatched junction nucleotides: 13. For the CDR3, the DNA is TGTGCCAGCAGTGTGGCCGGGACAGGGTTTTATAATGGCTACACCTTC. This translates into CASSVAGTGFYNGYTF.

The V and J genes are TRBV19 and TRBJ1-1, with a weak D call TRBD1 (6 bases). The CDR3 runs 14 residues. Germline CDR1 reads LNHDA; CDR2 reads SQIVND (reference sequence). V was trimmed by 7 bases and J by 0 bases, leaving 12 bases between them. CDR3 sequence reads: CASTGVPMNTEAFF. DNA of the CDR3: TGTGCCAGTACAGGGGTCCCCATGAACACTGAAGCTTTCTTT.

The genes are TRBV19 and TRBJ1-5; 7 bases are shared with TRBD1. CDR3 size: 15 residues. Germline CDR1 and CDR2: LNHDA and SQIVND (reference sequence). V trimming: 3 bases; J trimming: 3 bases; junction bases outside the gene matches: 5. CDR3 residues: CASSIQQGNNQPQHF. The CDR3 nucleotides are TGTGCCAGTAGTATCCAACAGGGGAACAATCAGCCCCAGCATTTT.

The rearrangement links TRBV10-3 to TRBJ1-2; the D gene is possibly TRBD1 (6 bases). The V end lost 0 bases, the J end lost 5 bases, and 10 bases lay between the germline ends. This CDR3 is built from 14 residues. Germline V gene lookup returns CDR1 ENHRY and CDR2 SYGVKD. The CDR3 region has the DNA TGTGCCATCAGTGAGTCCGGGCAGGGGTATGGCTACACCTTC. Encoded protein: CAISESGQGYGYTF.

CDR3 region: CASSLEGVYNSPLHF. CDR3 DNA sequence: TGCGCCAGCAGCTTGGAGGGGGTTTATAATTCACCCCTCCACTTT. The V call is TRBV5-1, the J call TRBJ1-6, with D maybe TRBD1 (6 bases). Per germline, CDR1 SGHRS and CDR2 YFSETQ. This CDR3 is built from 15 residues. The V gene lost 0 bases and the J gene lost 4 bases, with 8 bases spanning the gap.

This clone has only a few counts. The chain combines TRBV27 with TRBJ2-7, with D perhaps TRBD1 (6 bases). The germline gives CDR1 MNHEY, CDR2 SMNVEV (reference sequence). This CDR3 contains 15 residues. The V and J ends lost 6 bases and 0 bases respectively, with 15 bases between them. The CDR3 spells CASSRDIWGSYEQYF. DNA for the CDR3: TGTGCCAGCAGCCGGGACATTTGGGGCTCCTACGAGCAGTACTTC.

V gene TRBV9 combines with J gene TRBJ1-1; D gene uncertain. Germline V gene sequence: CDR1 SGDLS, CDR2 YYNGEE. V was clipped by 4 bases and J by 4 bases, with 11 bases between them. This CDR3 is 13 amino acids long. CDR3 loop: CASSLEIRTEAFF. The CDR3 DNA is TGTGCCAGCAGCCTCGAGATTCGCACTGAAGCTTTCTTT.

The J gene is TRBJ1-6, the V gene TRBV6-5, with D possibly matching TRBD1 (5 bases). V dropped 6 bases and J dropped 8 bases, with 14 bases sitting between them. Germline CDR1 is MNHEY and CDR2 is SVGAGI. This CDR3 has 14 residues. The CDR3 protein is CASREEGKDSPLHF. CDR3 bases: TGTGCCAGCAGGGAGGAGGGGAAGGATTCACCCCTCCACTTT.

The chain is built from TRBV7-9 and TRBJ2-5, with 9 bases matching TRBD1. This CDR3 spans 14 amino acids. Looked up from germline, CDR1 is SEHNR and CDR2 is FQNEAQ (reference sequence). Trimming removed 4 bases from V and 5 bases from J; junction bases left unmatched: 5. The CDR3 here is CASSSNRGLETQYF. The CDR3 nucleotides are TGTGCCAGCAGCTCTAACAGGGGGCTGGAGACCCAGTACTTC.

This clone has a single count. The chain is built from TRBV4-2 and TRBJ2-5; TRBD2 might be the D (6 bases). The V end lost 2 bases, the J end lost 1 base, and 14 bases lay between the germline ends. Per germline, CDR1 LGHNA and CDR2 YNFKEQ. This CDR3 is built from 16 residues. Here the CDR3 DNA reads TGTGCCAGCAGCCAATTTCTCGGTAGCGGCCAAGAGACCCAGTACTTC. Encoded protein: CASSQFLGSGQETQYF.

V gene TRBV7-2 combines with J gene TRBJ1-2, with unresolved D. Germline lookup yields CDR1 SGHTA and CDR2 FQGNSA. This CDR3 contains 14 residues. V lost 1 base and J 7 bases, leaving 13 bases between the germline ends. The CDR3 spells CASSLELSGSGYTF. The CDR3 DNA reads as TGTGCCAGCAGCTTAGAACTTTCGGGGAGTGGCTACACCTTC.

The J gene is TRBJ1-5, the V gene TRBV6-2 or TRBV6-3; 9 nucleotides align to TRBD1. With 3 bases clipped from V and 1 base from J, the junction kept 4 bases outside the gene matches. CDR1 is MNHEY and CDR2 is SVGEGT in the germline V gene. This CDR3 spans 16 amino acids. The chain's CDR3 is CASSYPGQGSNQPQHF. The CDR3 DNA follows: TGTGCCAGCAGTTATCCAGGACAGGGGAGCAATCAGCCCCAGCATTTT.

The chain couples TRBV4-1 to TRBJ2-1; no reliable D call. The V gene's germline CDR1 is MGHRA and CDR2 YSYEKL. V lost 0 bases and J 4 bases, leaving 10 bases between the germline ends. CDR3 length equals 15 residues. CDR3: CASSQEWSSYNEQFF. For the CDR3, the DNA is TGCGCCAGCAGCCAAGAGTGGAGTTCTTACAATGAGCAGTTCTTC.